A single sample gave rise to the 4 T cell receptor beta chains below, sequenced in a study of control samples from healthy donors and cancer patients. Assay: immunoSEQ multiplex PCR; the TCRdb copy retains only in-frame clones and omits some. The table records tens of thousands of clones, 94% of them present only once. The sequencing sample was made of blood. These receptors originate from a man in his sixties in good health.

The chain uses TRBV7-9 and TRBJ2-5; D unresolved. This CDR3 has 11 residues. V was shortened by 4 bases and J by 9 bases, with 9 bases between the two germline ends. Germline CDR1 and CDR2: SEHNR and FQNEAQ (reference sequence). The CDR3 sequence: CASSSASSQYF. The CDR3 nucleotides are TGTGCCAGCAGCTCCGCATCGTCCCAGTACTTC. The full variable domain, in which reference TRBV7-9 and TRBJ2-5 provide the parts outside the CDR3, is DTGVSQNPRHKITKRGQNVTFRCDPISEHNRLYWYRQTLGQGPEFLTYFQNEAQLEKSRLLSDRFSAERPKGSFSTLEIQRTEQGDSAMYLCASSSASSQYFGPGTRLLVL.

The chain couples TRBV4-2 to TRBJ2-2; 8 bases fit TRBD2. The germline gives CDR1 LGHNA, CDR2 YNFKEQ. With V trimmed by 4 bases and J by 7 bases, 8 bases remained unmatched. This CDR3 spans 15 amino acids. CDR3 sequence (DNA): TGTGCCAGCAGCCCCGGGACTAGAGGGTACGGGGAGCTGTTTTTT. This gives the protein CASSPGTRGYGELFF.

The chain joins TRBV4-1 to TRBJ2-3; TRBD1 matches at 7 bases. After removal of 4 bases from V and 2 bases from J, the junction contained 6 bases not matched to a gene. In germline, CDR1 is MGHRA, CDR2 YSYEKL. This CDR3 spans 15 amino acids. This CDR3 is CASSPYRGTTDTQYF. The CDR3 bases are TGCGCCAGCAGCCCGTACAGGGGAACCACAGATACGCAGTATTTT.

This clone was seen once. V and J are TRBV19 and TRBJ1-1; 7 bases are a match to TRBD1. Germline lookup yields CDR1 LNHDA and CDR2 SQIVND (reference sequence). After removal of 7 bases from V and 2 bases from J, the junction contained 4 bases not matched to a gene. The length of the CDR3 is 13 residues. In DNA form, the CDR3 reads TGTGCCAGTAAGGACAGGCTCAACACTGAAGCTTTCTTT. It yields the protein CASKDRLNTEAFF.